Listed here are 22 T cell receptor beta chains from one sample, sequenced in a study of human T cells and chemical hapten exposure. MiXCR, applied by TCRdb to the RACE reads, yields one record per CDR3 protein. Of just under 35,000 distinct CDR3 sequences detected, over 9% appear once; the ten largest clones hold roughly 27%. This sample's time point: pre-sensitization, week 0. Regarding treatment: therapeutic diphenylcyclopropenone sensitization with weekly scalp DPC. From whole blood left unfractionated, total RNA was extracted. Sequenced material: whole blood, taken in connection with sensitization to the hapten diphenylcyclopropenone (DPC). The receptors originated from a man aged 45-65 years with alopecia areata. Some clones in this sample may be carry-over from other donors' samples.

This clonotype came up many times. The chain employs TRBV10-2 and TRBJ2-2; 9 nucleotides agree with TRBD2. The ends lost 6 bases at V and 3 bases at J; junction bases unmatched: 8. The length of the CDR3 is 16 residues. Germline V gene data show CDR1 as WSHSY and CDR2 as SAAADI. CDR3 amino acids: CASRPPGLADTGELFF. The CDR3 region has the DNA TGCGCCAGCAGGCCCCCGGGACTAGCCGACACCGGGGAGCTGTTTTTT.

Only a few counts were recorded for this clonotype. The V gene is TRBV28, the J gene TRBJ1-5; D call uncertain. V shed 4 bases and J shed 4 bases, with 2 bases lying between them. The CDR3 consists of 11 residues. Germline-derived CDR1 and CDR2 are MDHEN and SYDVKM. The CDR3, as DNA: TGTGCCAGCAGTTATAATCAGCCCCAGCATTTT. Translation gives CASSYNQPQHF. The full variable domain, rest sourced from reference TRBV28 and TRBJ1-5, is DVKVTQSSRYLVKRTGEKVFLECVQDMDHENMFWYRQDPGLGLRLIYFSYDVKMKEKGDIPEGYSVSREKKERFSLILESASTNQTSMYLCASSYNQPQHFGDGTRLSIL.

This clonotype was detected only a few times. V and J are TRBV20-1 and TRBJ2-1; D is unclear. This CDR3 is 14 amino acids long. CDR1 DFQATT and CDR2 SNEGSKA come from the germline V gene (reference sequence). Trimming left V 0 bases short and J 4 bases short, with 10 bases between. CDR3 sequence (DNA): TGCAGTGCTAGAGAGAAGTTAGAGTACAATGAGCAGTTCTTC. Translated: CSAREKLEYNEQFF.

This clonotype was observed at least ten times. The chain joins TRBV6-1 to TRBJ1-1, with TRBD1 identical over 7 bases. J gave up 13 bases and V 3 bases, and 14 bases lay outside the gene matches. CDR3 length: 14 residues. Germline CDR1 is MNHNS and CDR2 is SASEGT. The CDR3 loop is CASSDSGDRAQVFF. As DNA, the CDR3 is TGTGCCAGCAGTGATTCGGGCGACAGGGCGCAAGTTTTCTTT.

The chain is built from TRBV29-1 and TRBJ2-1; 7 nucleotides align to TRBD1. Per the germline V gene, CDR1 is SQVTM and CDR2 is ANQGSEA. V was clipped by 8 bases and J by 2 bases; unmatched bases: 3. The CDR3 covers 12 residues. Here the CDR3 reads CSIRGPYNEQFF. DNA for the CDR3: TGCAGCATAAGGGGGCCCTACAATGAGCAGTTCTTC.

The rearrangement uses TRBV18 and TRBJ2-7, with 11 bases aligning to TRBD2. The CDR3 loop spans 15 amino acids. The J segment lost 4 bases and the V segment lost 3 bases, leaving 5 bases of the junction unmatched. CDR1 KGHSH and CDR2 LQKENI come from the germline V gene. CDR3 region: CASSPKGTSGYEQYF. In nucleotides, the CDR3 is TGTGCCAGCTCACCGAAAGGGACTAGCGGATACGAGCAGTACTTC.

The sample holds many counts of this clonotype. The gene calls are TRBV18 and TRBJ2-1; 7 nucleotides line up with TRBD1. Trimming at V came to 3 bases and at J to 2 bases, leaving 4 bases not matched to a gene. Germline CDR1 is KGHSH and CDR2 is LQKENI. The CDR3 is 15 amino acids. The CDR3 DNA reads as TGTGCCAGCTCACCCCCGGGACAGCCCTACAATGAGCAGTTCTTC. It codes for CASSPPGQPYNEQFF.

The rearrangement uses TRBV29-1 and TRBJ1-5; TRBD1 matches 7 bases. The J segment lost 4 bases and the V segment lost 4 bases, leaving 7 bases of the junction unmatched. This CDR3 region has 14 residues. CDR1 and CDR2 (germline): SQVTM, ANQGSEA. The CDR3 protein is CSVAGTDPNQPQHF. CDR3 DNA: TGCAGCGTTGCAGGGACAGATCCTAATCAGCCCCAGCATTTT.

This clonotype was counted between two and nine times. V usage is TRBV28 and J usage is TRBJ2-7; 11 nucleotides match TRBD2. This CDR3 has 17 residues. The germline V gene encodes CDR1 MDHEN and CDR2 SYDVKM. Trimming cost V 2 bases and J 2 bases; bases outside gene matches: 8. CDR3 nucleotide sequence: TGTGCCAGCAGTTTAAACCCCGGACTAGCGGGCGCCTACGAGCAGTACTTC. Translated: CASSLNPGLAGAYEQYF.

This clonotype was recorded at least ten times. The rearrangement uses TRBV20-1 and TRBJ1-4; D is unresolved. CDR3 length: 12 residues. The germline gives CDR1 DFQATT, CDR2 SNEGSKA (reference sequence). The ends were cut back, 3 bases at V and 4 bases at J, with 6 bases in the middle. The CDR3 DNA reads as TGCAGTGCTAGTAGACATAATGAAAAACTGTTTTTT. This codes for CSASRHNEKLFF.

Notes on this clonotype: This is likely an artifact of a read error, given a far larger clone one base away. The V and J genes are TRBV7-2 and TRBJ2-7; 8 nucleotides agree with TRBD1. The V gene's germline CDR1 is SGHTA and CDR2 FQGNSA. V dropped 4 bases and J dropped 1; count of bases not matched to a gene: 6. This CDR3 has 15 residues. CDR3 sequence reads: CASSSPDRASYEQYF. The CDR3 nucleotides read TGTGCCAGCAGCTCCCCGGACAGGGCTTCCTACGAGCAGTACTTC.

This clonotype was found many times. This chain joins TRBV28 and TRBJ2-2; TRBD2 agrees at 11 bases. V shed 3 bases and J 8 bases; nucleotides not matched to a gene: 8. The CDR3 loop spans 16 amino acids. The germline gives CDR1 MDHEN, CDR2 SYDVKM. The CDR3 protein is CASSFLSGRAFGELFF. CDR3 bases: TGTGCCAGCAGTTTCCTTAGCGGGAGGGCCTTTGGGGAGCTGTTTTTT.

This clonotype has ten or more counts. The chain has TRBV28 and TRBJ2-7; TRBD2 matches at 7 bases. Germline trimming cut 9 bases from V and 12 bases from J; bases unmatched to any gene: 5. The CDR3 runs 9 residues. Germline lookup yields CDR1 MDHEN and CDR2 SYDVKM. In DNA, the CDR3 is TGTGCCAGTGGACCGGGGGGGTACTTC. This encodes CASGPGGYF.

This clonotype has only a few counts. This chain uses TRBV24-1 with TRBJ2-1; TRBD1 matches 11 bases. V lost 4 bases to trimming and J lost 3 bases; unmatched junction nucleotides: 4. The CDR3 totals 16 residues. Germline CDR1 KGHDR, CDR2 SFDVKD. DNA of the CDR3: TGTGCCACCAGTGAGACCGGGACAGGGGGCTACAATGAGCAGTTCTTC. Its translation is CATSETGTGGYNEQFF.

This clonotype was seen ten or more times. The chain carries TRBV27 and TRBJ1-3; no firm D call. The germline V and J ends were trimmed by 3 bases and 4 bases, with 10 bases remaining between them. Germline CDR1 reads MNHEY; CDR2 reads SMNVEV (reference sequence). This CDR3 region has 14 residues. The CDR3 loop is CASSFSMGGNTIYF. The CDR3 DNA reads as TGTGCCAGCAGTTTTTCAATGGGAGGAAACACCATATATTTT.

In its sample, this clonotype was seen a few times. The chain has TRBV5-1 and TRBJ2-5; no clear D gene. Trimming took off 5 bases at V and 1 base at J, with 12 bases between the two ends. Germline CDR1 is SGHRS and CDR2 is YFSETQ. CDR3 length: 14 amino acids. The CDR3 reads CASSPTALQETQYF. CDR3 DNA: TGCGCCAGCAGTCCGACGGCCCTCCAAGAGACCCAGTACTTC.

This clonotype was picked up a small number of times. V usage is TRBV20-1 and J usage is TRBJ2-2, with 13 bases that match TRBD2. The CDR3 extends over 19 amino acids. The trim removed 1 base at V and 4 bases at J, leaving 12 bases unmatched. In germline, CDR1 is DFQATT, CDR2 SNEGSKA (reference sequence). The CDR3 region has the DNA TGCAGTGCTAGAGTTTATCGACTAGCGGGAGGCGGGGGCACCGGGGAGCTGTTTTTT. It codes for CSARVYRLAGGGGTGELFF.

This clonotype appeared a few times. This chain connects TRBV6-5 to TRBJ1-1; D unresolved. CDR3 length equals 12 residues. The germline V and J ends were trimmed by 6 bases and 9 bases, with 14 bases remaining between them. The germline V gene has CDR1 MNHEY and CDR2 SVGAGI. CDR3 DNA sequence: TGTGCCAGCAGCCCCCGACATAATCAAGCTTTCTTT. Encoded protein: CASSPRHNQAFF.

This clonotype showed up many times. The chain recombines TRBV6-2 or TRBV6-3 with TRBJ2-7; no clear D gene. The germline V gene encodes CDR1 MNHEY and CDR2 SVGEGT. The V and J ends lost 0 bases and 9 bases respectively, with 12 bases between them. The CDR3 runs to 13 residues. Here the CDR3 reads CASSYSRSEGQYF. The CDR3 DNA reads TGTGCCAGCAGTTACTCTAGGTCTGAAGGGCAGTACTTC.

This clonotype was seen repeatedly, ten times or more. V is TRBV12-3 or TRBV12-4 and J is TRBJ2-5; D remains ambiguous. This CDR3 contains 13 residues. V was pared by 6 bases and J by 5 bases, with 13 bases between. CDR3 in DNA: TGTGCCAGCAGAGGTACTCCACGGGAGACCCAGTACTTC. This encodes CASRGTPRETQYF.

The chain employs TRBV24-1 and TRBJ2-3, with a possible D match to TRBD1 (6 bases). The V end was cut by 7 bases, the J end by 4 bases, with 11 bases between. Germline-derived CDR1 and CDR2 are KGHDR and SFDVKD. The CDR3 sequence is 13 residues long. The CDR3 protein is CATSIPGADTQYF. The CDR3 DNA sequence: TGTGCCACCAGCATTCCAGGGGCAGATACGCAGTATTTT.

This clonotype showed up many times. J is TRBJ1-1 and V is TRBV27; D may be TRBD1 (6 bases). CDR1 and CDR2 from the germline V gene are MNHEY and SMNVEV (reference sequence). V was pared by 0 bases and J by 3 bases, with 11 bases between. The CDR3 runs 15 residues. CDR3 coding DNA: TGTGCCAGCAGTTTATCGAGGGACACCGACACTGAAGCTTTCTTT. As protein: CASSLSRDTDTEAFF.